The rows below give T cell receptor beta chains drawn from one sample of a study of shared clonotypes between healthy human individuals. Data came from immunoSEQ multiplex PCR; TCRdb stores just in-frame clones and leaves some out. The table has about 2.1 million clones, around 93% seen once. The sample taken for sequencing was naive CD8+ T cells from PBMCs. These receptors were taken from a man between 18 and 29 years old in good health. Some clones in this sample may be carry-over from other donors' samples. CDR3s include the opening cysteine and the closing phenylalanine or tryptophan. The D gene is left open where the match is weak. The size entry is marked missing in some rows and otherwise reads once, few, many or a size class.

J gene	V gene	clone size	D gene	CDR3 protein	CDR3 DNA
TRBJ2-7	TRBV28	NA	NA	CASSFLDEQYF	TGTGCCAGCAGTTTTCTGGACGAGCAGTACTTC
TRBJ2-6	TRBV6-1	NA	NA	CASSDYDSLSGANVLTF	TGTGCCAGCAGTGACTACGACAGCCTCTCTGGGGCCAACGTCCTGACTTTC
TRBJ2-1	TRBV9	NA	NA	CASSARAETYNEQFF	TGTGCCAGCAGTGCGAGGGCTGAAACCTACAATGAGCAGTTCTTC
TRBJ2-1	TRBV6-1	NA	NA	CASSELSAAGIYNEQFF	TGTGCCAGCAGTGAACTAAGCGCTGCGGGAATTTACAATGAGCAGTTCTTC
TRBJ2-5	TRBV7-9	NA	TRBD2	CASSFSVSGRRGETQYF	TGTGCCAGCAGCTTTTCAGTTAGCGGGAGACGTGGAGAGACCCAGTACTTC
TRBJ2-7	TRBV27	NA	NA	CASSERVFYEQYF	TGTGCCAGCAGCGAAAGGGTCTTCTACGAGCAGTACTTC
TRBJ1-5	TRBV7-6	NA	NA	CASSLAENQPQHF	TGTGCCAGCAGCTTAGCCGAAAATCAGCCCCAGCATTTT
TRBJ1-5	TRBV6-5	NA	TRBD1	CASSQTGGRQPQHF	TGTGCCAGCAGTCAGACAGGGGGCCGGCAGCCCCAGCATTTT
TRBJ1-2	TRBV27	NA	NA	CASSLGRGNGYTF	TGTGCCAGCAGTTTGGGGAGGGGTAATGGCTACACCTTC
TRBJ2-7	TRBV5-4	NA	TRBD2	CASSFGRGVEQYF	TGTGCCAGCAGCTTTGGGAGGGGTGTCGAGCAGTACTTC
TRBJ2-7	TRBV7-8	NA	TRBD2	CASSLEVASGDYEQYF	TGTGCCAGCAGCTTAGAGGTGGCTAGCGGTGACTACGAGCAGTACTTC
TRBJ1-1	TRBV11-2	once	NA	CASSLVRVEAFF	TGTGCCAGCAGCTTAGTTAGGGTTGAAGCTTTCTTT
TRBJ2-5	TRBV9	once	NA	CASSVVGETQYF	TGTGCCAGCAGCGTGGTGGGAGAGACCCAGTACTTC
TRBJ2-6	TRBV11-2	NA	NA	CASSLGRTVSGANVLTF	TGTGCCAGCAGCTTAGGTCGGACAGTCTCTGGGGCCAACGTCCTGACTTTC
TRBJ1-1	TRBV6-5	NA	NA	CASSYDRTGGEAFF	TGTGCCAGCAGTTACGACAGGACCGGGGGGGAAGCTTTCTTT
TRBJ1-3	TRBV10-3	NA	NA	CAITKYPTSDGNTIYF	TGTGCCATCACTAAATATCCCACCTCGGATGGAAACACCATATATTTT
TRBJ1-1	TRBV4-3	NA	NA	CASSQDWEGQNEAFF	TGCGCCAGCAGCCAAGATTGGGAGGGGCAGAATGAAGCTTTCTTT
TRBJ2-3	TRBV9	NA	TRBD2	CASSVVGTSGTDTQYF	TGTGCCAGCAGCGTAGTAGGGACTAGCGGCACAGATACGCAGTATTTT
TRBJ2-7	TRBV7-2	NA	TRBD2	CASSLLAYGTSLSYEQYF	TGTGCCAGCAGCTTGTTGGCCTACGGGACTAGCTTATCCTACGAGCAGTACTTC
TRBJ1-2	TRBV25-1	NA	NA	CASSELVGGGGGGYTF	TGTGCCAGCAGTGAATTAGTTGGAGGGGGTGGTGGCGGCTACACCTTC
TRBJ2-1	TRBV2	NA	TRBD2	CASSLTTSGGYNEQFF	TGTGCCAGCAGCTTAACGACCAGCGGGGGTTACAATGAGCAGTTCTTC
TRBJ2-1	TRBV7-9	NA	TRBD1	CASSFWRTGDNEQFF	TGTGCCAGCAGCTTTTGGCGGACAGGTGACAATGAGCAGTTCTTC